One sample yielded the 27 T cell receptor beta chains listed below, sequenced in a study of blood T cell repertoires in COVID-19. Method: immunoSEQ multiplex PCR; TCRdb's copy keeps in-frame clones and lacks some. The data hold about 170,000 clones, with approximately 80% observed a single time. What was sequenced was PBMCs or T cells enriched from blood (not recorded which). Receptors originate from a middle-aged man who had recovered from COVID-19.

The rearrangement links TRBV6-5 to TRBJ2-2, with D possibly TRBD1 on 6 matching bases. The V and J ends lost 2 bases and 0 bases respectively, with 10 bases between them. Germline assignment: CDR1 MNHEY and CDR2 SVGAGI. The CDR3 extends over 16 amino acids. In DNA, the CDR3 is TGTGCCAGCAGTTACCTGGGACAAGCGAACACCGGGGAGCTGTTTTTT. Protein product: CASSYLGQANTGELFF.

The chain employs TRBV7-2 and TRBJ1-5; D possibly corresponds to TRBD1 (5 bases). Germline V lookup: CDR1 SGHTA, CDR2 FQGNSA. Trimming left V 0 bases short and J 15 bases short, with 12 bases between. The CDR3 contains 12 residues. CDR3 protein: CASSLAQGPMHF. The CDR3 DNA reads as TGTGCCAGCAGCTTAGCGCAGGGTCCCATGCATTTT. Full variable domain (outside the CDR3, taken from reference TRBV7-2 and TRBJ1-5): GAGVSQSPSNKVTEKGKDVELRCDPISGHTALYWYRQSLGQGLEFLIYFQGNSAPDKSGLPSDRFSAERTGGSVSTLTIQRTQQEDSAVYLCASSLAQGPMHFGDGTRLSIL.

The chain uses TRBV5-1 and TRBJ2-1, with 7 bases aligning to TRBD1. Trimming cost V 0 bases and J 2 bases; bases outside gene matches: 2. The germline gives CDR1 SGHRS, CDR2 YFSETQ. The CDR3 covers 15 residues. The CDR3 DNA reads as TGCGCCAGCAGCTTGGAACAGGGGCCCTACAATGAGCAGTTCTTC. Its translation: CASSLEQGPYNEQFF. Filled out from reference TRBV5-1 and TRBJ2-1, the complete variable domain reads KAGVTQTPRYLIKTRGQQVTLSCSPISGHRSVSWYQQTPGQGLQFLFEYFSETQRNKGNFPGRFSGRQFSNSRSEMNVSTLELGDSALYLCASSLEQGPYNEQFFGPGTRLTVL.

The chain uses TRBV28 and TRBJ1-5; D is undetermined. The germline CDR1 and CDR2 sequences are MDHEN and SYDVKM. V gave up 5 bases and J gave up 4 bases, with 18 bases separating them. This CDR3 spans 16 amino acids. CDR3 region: CASSPPVAGRNQPQHF. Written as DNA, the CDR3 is TGTGCCAGCAGTCCTCCGGTGGCAGGAAGAAATCAGCCCCAGCATTTT.

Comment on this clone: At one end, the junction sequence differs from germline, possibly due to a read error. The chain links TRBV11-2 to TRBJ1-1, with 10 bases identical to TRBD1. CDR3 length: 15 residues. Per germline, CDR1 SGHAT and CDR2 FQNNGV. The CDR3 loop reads CASSIDRGLVTEAFF. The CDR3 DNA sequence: TGTGCCAGCAGCATAGACAGGGGGCTGGTCACTGAAGCTTTCTTT.

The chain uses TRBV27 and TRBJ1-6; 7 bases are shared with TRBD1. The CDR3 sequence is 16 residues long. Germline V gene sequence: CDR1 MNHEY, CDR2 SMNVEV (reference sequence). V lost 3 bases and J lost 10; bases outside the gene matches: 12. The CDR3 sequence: CASSFSLRGGGSPLHF. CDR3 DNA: TGTGCCAGCAGTTTCTCCCTTCGAGGGGGCGGATCACCCCTCCACTTT.

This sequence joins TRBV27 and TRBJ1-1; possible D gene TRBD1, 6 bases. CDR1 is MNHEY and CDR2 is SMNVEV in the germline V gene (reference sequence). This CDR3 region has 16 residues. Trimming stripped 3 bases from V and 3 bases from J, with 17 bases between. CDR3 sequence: CASSFGTRSGDTEAFF. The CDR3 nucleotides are TGTGCCAGCAGTTTCGGGACACGGTCCGGGGACACTGAAGCTTTCTTT.

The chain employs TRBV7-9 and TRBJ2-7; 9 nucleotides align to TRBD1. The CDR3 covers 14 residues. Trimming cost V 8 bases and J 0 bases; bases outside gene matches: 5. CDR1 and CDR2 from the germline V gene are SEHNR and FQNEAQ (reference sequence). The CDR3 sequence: CASDSGQGSYEQYF. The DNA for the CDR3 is TGTGCCAGCGATTCGGGACAGGGCTCCTACGAGCAGTACTTC.

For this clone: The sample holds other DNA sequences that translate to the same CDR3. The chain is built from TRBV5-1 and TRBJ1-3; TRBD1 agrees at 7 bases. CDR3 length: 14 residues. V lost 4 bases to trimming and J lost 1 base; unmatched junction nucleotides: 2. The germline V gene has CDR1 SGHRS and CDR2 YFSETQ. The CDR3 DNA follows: TGCGCCAGCAGCCTGGGACAGTCTGGAAACACCATATATTTT. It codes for CASSLGQSGNTIYF.

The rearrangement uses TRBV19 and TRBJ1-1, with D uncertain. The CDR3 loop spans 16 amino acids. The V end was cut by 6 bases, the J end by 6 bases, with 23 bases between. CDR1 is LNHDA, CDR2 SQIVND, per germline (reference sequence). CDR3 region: CASRPTGRSDRAEAFF. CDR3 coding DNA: TGTGCCAGTAGGCCTACCGGGAGGTCGGATCGGGCTGAAGCTTTCTTT.

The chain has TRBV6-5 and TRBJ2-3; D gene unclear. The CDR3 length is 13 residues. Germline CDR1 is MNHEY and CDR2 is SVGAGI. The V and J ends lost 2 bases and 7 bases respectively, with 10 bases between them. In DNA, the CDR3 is TGTGCCAGCAGTTACGATATCAGTAATACGCAGTATTTT. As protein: CASSYDISNTQYF.

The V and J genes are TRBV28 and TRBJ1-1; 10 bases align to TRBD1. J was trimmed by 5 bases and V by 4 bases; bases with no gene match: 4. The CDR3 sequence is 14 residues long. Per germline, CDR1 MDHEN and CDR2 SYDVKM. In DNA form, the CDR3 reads TGTGCCAGCAGTTCGGGACAGGGGAAAACTGAAGCTTTCTTT. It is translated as CASSSGQGKTEAFF.

The CDR3 DNA is TGCGCCAGCAGCTGGGCGCAGGGCACTAATGAAAAACTGTTTTTT. This codes for CASSWAQGTNEKLFF. This sequence joins TRBV5-1 and TRBJ1-4; TRBD1 might be the D (5 bases). V lost 3 bases to trimming and J lost 2 bases, with 11 bases between them. Germline CDR1 reads SGHRS; CDR2 reads YFSETQ. The CDR3 sequence is 15 residues long.

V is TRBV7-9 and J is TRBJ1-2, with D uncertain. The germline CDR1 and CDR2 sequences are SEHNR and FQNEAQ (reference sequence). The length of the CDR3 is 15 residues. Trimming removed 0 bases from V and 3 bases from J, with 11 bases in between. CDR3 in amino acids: CASSLAEENDYGYTF. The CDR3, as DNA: TGTGCCAGCAGCTTAGCGGAGGAGAACGACTATGGCTACACCTTC. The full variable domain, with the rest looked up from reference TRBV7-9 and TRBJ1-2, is DTGVSQNPRHKITKRGQNVTFRCDPISEHNRLYWYRQTLGQGPEFLTYFQNEAQLEKSRLLSDRFSAERPKGSFSTLEIQRTEQGDSAMYLCASSLAEENDYGYTFGSGTRLTVV.

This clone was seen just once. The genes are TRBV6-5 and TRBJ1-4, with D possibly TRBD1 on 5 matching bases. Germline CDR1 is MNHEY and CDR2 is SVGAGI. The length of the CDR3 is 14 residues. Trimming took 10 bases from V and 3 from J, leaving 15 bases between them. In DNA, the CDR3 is TGTGCCACACGAGTAGGGGTGGCTAATGAAAAACTGTTTTTT. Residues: CATRVGVANEKLFF.

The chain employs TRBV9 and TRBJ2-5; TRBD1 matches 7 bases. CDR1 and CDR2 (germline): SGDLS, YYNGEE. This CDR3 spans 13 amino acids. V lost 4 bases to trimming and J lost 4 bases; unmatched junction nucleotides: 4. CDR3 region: CASSTRQGETQYF. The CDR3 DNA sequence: TGTGCCAGCAGCACACGACAGGGAGAGACCCAGTACTTC. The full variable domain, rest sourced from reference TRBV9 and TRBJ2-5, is DSGVTQTPKHLITATGQRVTLRCSPRSGDLSVYWYQQSLDQGLQFLIQYYNGEERAKGNILERFSAQQFPDLHSELNLSSLELGDSALYFCASSTRQGETQYFGPGTRLLVL.

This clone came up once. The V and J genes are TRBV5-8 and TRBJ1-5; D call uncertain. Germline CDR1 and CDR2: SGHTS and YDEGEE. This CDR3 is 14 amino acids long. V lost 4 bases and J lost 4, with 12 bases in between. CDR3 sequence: CASSRSPRNQPQHF. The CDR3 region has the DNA TGTGCCAGCAGCCGGTCCCCGAGGAATCAGCCCCAGCATTTT. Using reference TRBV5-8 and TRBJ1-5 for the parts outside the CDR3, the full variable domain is EAGVTQSPTHLIKTRGQQATLRCSPISGHTSVYWYQQALGLGLQFLLWYDEGEERNRGNFPPRFSGRQFPNYSSELNVNALELEDSALYLCASSRSPRNQPQHFGDGTRLSIL.

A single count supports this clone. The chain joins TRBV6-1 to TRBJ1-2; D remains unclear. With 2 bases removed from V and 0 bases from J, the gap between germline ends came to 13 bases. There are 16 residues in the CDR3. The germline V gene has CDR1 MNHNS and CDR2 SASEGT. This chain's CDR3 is CASSERGGYTNYGYTF. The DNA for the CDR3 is TGTGCCAGCAGTGAACGGGGAGGGTACACTAACTATGGCTACACCTTC.

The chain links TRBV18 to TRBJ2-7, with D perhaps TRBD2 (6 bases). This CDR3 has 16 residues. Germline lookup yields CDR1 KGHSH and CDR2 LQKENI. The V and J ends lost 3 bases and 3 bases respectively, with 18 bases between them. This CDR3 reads CASSPVLAGTFYEQYF. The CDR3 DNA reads TGTGCCAGCTCACCGGTCTTGGCGGGGACCTTCTACGAGCAGTACTTC.

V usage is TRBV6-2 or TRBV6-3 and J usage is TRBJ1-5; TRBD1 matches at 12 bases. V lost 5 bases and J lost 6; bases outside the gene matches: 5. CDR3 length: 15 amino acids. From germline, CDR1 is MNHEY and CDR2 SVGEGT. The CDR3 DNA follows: TGTGCCAGCAGTAGACCGGGACAGGGGGCTCAGCCCCAGCATTTT. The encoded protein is CASSRPGQGAQPQHF.

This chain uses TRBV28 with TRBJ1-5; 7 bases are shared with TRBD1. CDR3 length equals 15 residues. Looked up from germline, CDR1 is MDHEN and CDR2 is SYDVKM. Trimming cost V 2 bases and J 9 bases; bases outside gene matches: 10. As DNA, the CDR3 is TGTGCCAGCAGTTTAAGGGGGCAGAGGCTTTTGCCCCAGCATTTT. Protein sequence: CASSLRGQRLLPQHF.

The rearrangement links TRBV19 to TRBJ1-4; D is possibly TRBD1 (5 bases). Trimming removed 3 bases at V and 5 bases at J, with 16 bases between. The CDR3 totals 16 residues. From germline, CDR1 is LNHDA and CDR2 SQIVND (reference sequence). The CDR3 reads CASSIRGIGRNEKLFF. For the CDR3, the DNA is TGTGCCAGTAGTATCCGGGGGATCGGGCGAAATGAAAAACTGTTTTTT. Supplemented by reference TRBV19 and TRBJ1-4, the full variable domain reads DGGITQSPKYLFRKEGQNVTLSCEQNLNHDAMYWYRQDPGQGLRLIYYSQIVNDFQKGDIAEGYSVSREKKESFPLTVTSAQKNPTAFYLCASSIRGIGRNEKLFFGSGTQLSVL.

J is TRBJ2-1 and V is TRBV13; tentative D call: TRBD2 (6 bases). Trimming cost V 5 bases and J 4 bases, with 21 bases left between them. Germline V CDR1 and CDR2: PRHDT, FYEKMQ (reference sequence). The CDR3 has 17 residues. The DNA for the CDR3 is TGTGCCAGCAGCCCCCGTCGTTCCAGCGGGTTTTACAATGAGCAGTTCTTC. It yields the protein CASSPRRSSGFYNEQFF.

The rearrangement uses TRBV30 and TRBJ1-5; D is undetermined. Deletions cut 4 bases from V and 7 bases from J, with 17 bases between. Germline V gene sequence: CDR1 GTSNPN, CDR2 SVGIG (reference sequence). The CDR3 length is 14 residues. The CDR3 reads CAWTIIQPRQPQHF. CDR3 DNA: TGTGCCTGGACTATAATTCAACCGAGGCAGCCCCAGCATTTT.

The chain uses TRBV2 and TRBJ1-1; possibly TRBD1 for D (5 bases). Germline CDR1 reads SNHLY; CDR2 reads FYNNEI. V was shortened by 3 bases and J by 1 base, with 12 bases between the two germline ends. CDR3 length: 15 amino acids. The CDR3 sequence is CASSDSVTGNTEAFF. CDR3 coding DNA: TGTGCCAGCAGTGACTCCGTTACAGGGAACACTGAAGCTTTCTTT.

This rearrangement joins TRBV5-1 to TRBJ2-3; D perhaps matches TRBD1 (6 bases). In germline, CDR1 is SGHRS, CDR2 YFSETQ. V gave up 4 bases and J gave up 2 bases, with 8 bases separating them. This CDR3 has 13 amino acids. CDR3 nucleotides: TGCGCCAGCAGCAGGACAGACACAGATACGCAGTATTTT. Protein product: CASSRTDTDTQYF.

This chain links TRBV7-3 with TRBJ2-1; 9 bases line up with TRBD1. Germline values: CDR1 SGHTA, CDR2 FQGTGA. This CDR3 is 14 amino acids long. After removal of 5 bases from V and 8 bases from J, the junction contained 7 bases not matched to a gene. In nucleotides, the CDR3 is TGTGCCAGCAGCAGGACCGGGACAGGGTATGAGCAGTTCTTC. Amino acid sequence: CASSRTGTGYEQFF.